Each of the 17 T cell receptor beta chains below was sequenced from the same sample in a study of blood T cell repertoires in COVID-19. Sequencing used immunoSEQ multiplex PCR; TCRdb keeps in-frame clones, though not all of them. The repertoire holds just over 150,000 clones, with approximately 82% as singletons. What was sequenced was peripheral blood. Every receptor here comes from a woman aged 45-59 years with acute or convalescent COVID-19.

V gene TRBV10-1 combines with J gene TRBJ2-2; no clear D. V gave up 5 bases and J gave up 4 bases, with 2 bases separating them. In germline, CDR1 is WNHNN, CDR2 SYGVQD (reference sequence). The CDR3 totals 11 residues. In DNA form, the CDR3 reads TGCGCCAGCAGTCGCACCGGGGAGCTGTTTTTT. This codes for CASSRTGELFF.

This chain uses TRBV6-5 with TRBJ1-5; 7 positions agree with TRBD1. From germline, CDR1 is MNHEY and CDR2 SVGAGI. The CDR3 is 14 amino acids. V dropped 5 bases and J dropped 3; count of bases not matched to a gene: 4. The CDR3 spells CASSLGQVNQPQHF. CDR3 bases: TGTGCCAGCAGTCTTGGACAGGTCAATCAGCCCCAGCATTTT.

This clone was observed a single time. The chain is built from TRBV6-1 and TRBJ1-2; unclear D gene. The ends were cut back, 2 bases at V and 4 bases at J, with 5 bases in the middle. Germline CDR1 reads MNHNS; CDR2 reads SASEGT. The CDR3 spans 12 residues. The CDR3 DNA is TGTGCCAGCAGTGAAAACACCTATGGCTACACCTTC. It codes for CASSENTYGYTF.

The chain combines TRBV5-1 with TRBJ1-2; possibly TRBD1 for D (6 bases). Germline assignment: CDR1 SGHRS and CDR2 YFSETQ. The CDR3 has 13 amino acids. V was pared by 4 bases and J by 10 bases, with 17 bases between. CDR3 in DNA: TGCGCCAGCAGCCAGGCAGCAGGGGCTTTCTACACCTTC. Encoded protein: CASSQAAGAFYTF.

The chain combines TRBV18 with TRBJ2-2; D not certain. The CDR3 has 15 residues. Germline CDR1 is KGHSH and CDR2 is LQKENI. V gave up 3 bases and J gave up 1 base, with 9 bases separating them. In DNA form, the CDR3 reads TGTGCCAGCTCACCCGTGAGAGAGAACACCGGGGAGCTGTTTTTT. Its protein is CASSPVRENTGELFF.

The rearrangement uses TRBV5-1 and TRBJ2-1; 13 bases line up with TRBD2. J was trimmed by 7 bases and V by 4 bases; bases with no gene match: 5. The germline gives CDR1 SGHRS, CDR2 YFSETQ. CDR3 length: 15 residues. The CDR3 bases are TGCGCCAGCAGCCTCGGACTAGCGGGGGAGAATGAGCAGTTCTTC. Translation gives CASSLGLAGENEQFF.

CDR3 sequence: CASSPPSSYEQYF. DNA of the CDR3: TGTGCCAGCAGCCCGCCCAGCTCCTACGAGCAGTACTTC. The chain combines TRBV5-4 with TRBJ2-7; no reliable D call. Germline lookup yields CDR1 SGHNT and CDR2 YYREEE (reference sequence). Trimming removed 4 bases at V and 0 bases at J, with 8 bases between. CDR3 length: 13 amino acids.

The CDR3 nucleotides read TGTGCCAGTAGCCGAACTAGCGGATCCTACGAGCAGTACTTC. This sequence encodes CASSRTSGSYEQYF. The chain employs TRBV19 and TRBJ2-7; 8 bases are shared with TRBD2. The germline CDR1 and CDR2 sequences are LNHDA and SQIVND (reference sequence). Losses at the gene ends were 6 bases for V and 1 base for J; bases not matched to a gene: 5. This CDR3 comprises 14 residues.

The chain links TRBV10-3 to TRBJ1-1, with 8 bases lining up with TRBD1. V shed 8 bases, J shed 1 base, and the junction held 12 bases outside the gene matches. This CDR3 has 16 amino acids. Germline V lookup: CDR1 ENHRY, CDR2 SYGVKD. The CDR3 reads CAIYSSRGLGNTEAFF. Written as DNA, the CDR3 is TGTGCCATCTATTCTTCCAGGGGGCTAGGGAACACTGAAGCTTTCTTT.

The chain employs TRBV19 and TRBJ1-5, with a tentative D call TRBD1 (5 bases). This CDR3 region has 13 residues. Trimming pared 10 bases from V and 2 bases from J, leaving 12 bases between. The germline CDR1 and CDR2 sequences are LNHDA and SQIVND (reference sequence). The CDR3 region is CATRVSGNQPQHF. CDR3 DNA: TGTGCCACCAGGGTTTCGGGCAATCAGCCCCAGCATTTT.

This clone appeared once. The rearrangement joins TRBV2 to TRBJ2-7; 12 bases line up with TRBD1. The CDR3 has 14 residues. Germline CDR1 is SNHLY and CDR2 is FYNNEI. The trim removed 6 bases at V and 7 bases at J, leaving 7 bases unmatched. The CDR3 DNA sequence: TGTGCCAGCAGCCGGGACAGGGGGCGCTGGGAGCAGTACTTC. It codes for CASSRDRGRWEQYF.

This clone was observed a few times. The rearrangement joins TRBV7-2 to TRBJ2-1; 12 positions match TRBD2. Germline lookup yields CDR1 SGHTA and CDR2 FQGNSA. V trimming: 5 bases; J trimming: 6 bases; junction bases outside the gene matches: 14. CDR3 length equals 18 residues. The CDR3 bases are TGTGCCAGCAGCGGGCCTAGCGGGAGGGCTGCAGGTGTCAATGAGCAGTTCTTC. Translation: CASSGPSGRAAGVNEQFF.

The chain couples TRBV11-2 to TRBJ1-6; TRBD1 matches at 9 bases. V was clipped by 6 bases and J by 11 bases; unmatched bases: 8. CDR1 and CDR2 from the germline V gene are SGHAT and FQNNGV. The CDR3 consists of 14 residues. The CDR3 sequence is CASRPGTGRAPLHF. The CDR3 nucleotides read TGTGCCAGCAGACCCGGGACAGGGAGGGCACCCCTCCACTTT.

This clone came up a few times. This chain links TRBV10-3 with TRBJ1-4; TRBD1 is a possible D gene (6 bases). Germline-derived CDR1 and CDR2 are ENHRY and SYGVKD. V was clipped by 0 bases and J by 4 bases, with 12 bases between them. The CDR3 extends over 16 amino acids. The CDR3 sequence is CAISESKSGVNEKLFF. Here the CDR3 DNA reads TGTGCCATCAGTGAGTCGAAGTCAGGGGTTAATGAAAAACTGTTTTTT.

The rearrangement links TRBV10-3 to TRBJ1-1; TRBD1 aligns across 11 bases. This CDR3 is 15 amino acids long. After removal of 3 bases from V and 4 bases from J, the junction contained 4 bases not matched to a gene. Germline lookup yields CDR1 ENHRY and CDR2 SYGVKD. In DNA, the CDR3 is TGTGCCATCAGTGACGGGACAGGGGGTGTCACTGAAGCTTTCTTT. Residues: CAISDGTGGVTEAFF.

The sample holds one count of this clone. V is TRBV19 and J is TRBJ2-7; a weak D match, TRBD1 (6 bases). CDR1 is LNHDA, CDR2 SQIVND, per germline (reference sequence). V lost 3 bases, J lost 0 bases, and 15 bases lay in between. The CDR3 has 16 residues. The CDR3 DNA sequence: TGTGCCAGTAGTATCTATTATGGACAGCCCTCCTACGAGCAGTACTTC. Amino acids: CASSIYYGQPSYEQYF.

The genes are TRBV5-4 and TRBJ1-2; 9 positions match TRBD1. Germline loops: CDR1 SGHNT, CDR2 YYREEE (reference sequence). The CDR3 length is 14 residues. Germline trimming cut 2 bases from V and 2 bases from J; bases unmatched to any gene: 1. CDR3: CASSLQGANYGYTF. In DNA, the CDR3 is TGTGCCAGCAGCTTACAGGGGGCCAACTATGGCTACACCTTC.